Given below is one TCR beta chain in context. Its binding antigen is unknown. No base qualities exist here, and no much larger clone lies one base off it. The data originate from a study of cytomegalovirus exposure and HLA in healthy donors (dated by TCRdb to 2016 to 2017). A note on the overall study: An earlier analysis of 587 of the donors reported about 260 Gb of sequence data and around 100 million unique TCR beta sequences obtained from about 170 million T cells. The study aimed to test whether signatures of past pathogen exposure could be identified by cataloging public T cell receptors. In the later analysis, no new phenotypic data were used to find candidate immune exposures; instead, reliance was placed on TCR beta sequences and their occurrence across donors. In a later genetic analysis, genome-wide SNP genotypes for about three fifths of the 666 donors were used, and that subset was treated as a discovery cohort. About 280 gigabases of sequencing data and tens of millions of unique TCR sequences were included in an early release covering over 600 HLA-typed donors. The genetic ancestry cluster associated with self-reported Caucasian donors included 81% of the 350 to 500 genotyped donors. Among around 400 genotyped donors of the cohort, an average of approximately 240,000 unique TCR beta nucleotide sequences was sequenced per donor, of which about 18% were non-productive. Using immunosequencing, the study profiled T cell repertoires from fewer than 700 subjects and related those repertoires to cytomegalovirus serostatus. To predict cytomegalovirus infection status, the study brought together high-throughput TCR immunosequencing, statistical association of individual TCRs with disease status, and machine learning. Roughly five DR-DQ haplotypes were treated as single units for association and clustering because of strong linkage in the cohort. The number of donors typed differed by locus, with 629-630 for A, B, C, DRB1 and DQB1, about 500 for DQA1, nearly 610 for DPA1, and about 450 for DPB1. Every discovery cohort repertoire had been produced on one sequencing platform. Donor age, sex, ethnicity and CMV serostatus were compiled alongside the repertoire data. An earlier analysis of some 500 of the donors applied high-throughput TCR beta sequencing to assess whether each TCR beta V gene segment acted as functional or pseudogenic. A later analysis re-analyzed previously published TCR beta repertoires from 550 to 700 donors and added high-resolution HLA genotyping to study TCR occurrence patterns. HLA typing included class I and class II loci at four-digit resolution. Besides the first cohort of around 670 subjects, a separate validation cohort made up of over a hundred different subjects was used.

Here is what the overall study found, with its caveats: A further reported finding was that TCR beta sequences accurately predicted the HLA-A and HLA-B alleles for most subjects in the first cohort. In a later genetic analysis, a missense DCLRE1C variant was associated with V-gene and J-gene trimming of TCR beta chains, and the association was replicated in an independent cohort. The study gave a list of some 150 TCR beta chains associated with cytomegalovirus. Across donors, most TCR sequences were observed very rarely, whereas some public TCRs were present in many individuals. Assigning TCR associations to individual alleles was difficult when HLA alleles, especially DR and DQ, strongly co-occurred. In vitro tests confirmed that a few of the cytomegalovirus-associated TCR beta chains recognize cytomegalovirus antigens. In a later analysis, TCR association rates were found to vary across HLA loci, with the most associated TCRs seen for DRB1 alleles and the fewest for HLA-C alleles. Correlated functional status among segregating V segments might be attributable to linkage disequilibrium, but an unknown experimental factor could not be ruled out. The earlier analysis of some 540 of the donors excluded roughly 16 rarely observed V segments, including chromosome 9 orphons, because counts were too low. Presence/absence analyses assumed roughly uniform sequencing depth across donors, an assumption that may not hold. Because HLA typing was unavailable for some donors at each locus, only the typed subset was used in association tests. The authors suggested that the approach could potentially be extended to other disease states and immunological phenotypes. Compared with the roughly 670-donor mean, donors in an Asian-associated ancestry cluster had fewer N-insertions in productive TCRs, according to a later genetic analysis. The only immune exposure information available for the cohort was CMV serostatus. The classifier was reported to diagnose cytomegalovirus status with high specificity and sensitivity in both the original cohort and the validation cohort. According to a later analysis, parvovirus B19, influenza, CMV and Epstein-Barr virus appeared linked to several top co-occurrence clusters. Because the 87-base-pair reads could not distinguish some IMGT-functional V segments, including TRBV6-2 and TRBV6-3, those segments were excluded. In a later analysis, HLA-associated TCR beta chains showed more clonal expansion and lower generation probabilities than non-associated chains that were equally common. In an earlier analysis of 587 of the donors, most TCR beta V segments appeared in productive rearrangements about 90% or about 30% of the time, broadly matching IMGT annotations. A cluster of highly shared sequence variants was judged likely to be a technical artifact of the sequencing pipeline. In this cohort, only TCR beta chains were sequenced, and detectable features were limited by the absence of alpha or paired-chain data. According to a later analysis, most CMV-associated TCR beta chains appeared to be HLA-restricted, and the HLA associations seemed to be driven largely by CMV exposure. Specific HLA alleles were associated with 16,951 TCR beta sequences at a false discovery rate of 0.05 in a later analysis.

The protocol used for the library was the immunoSEQ multiplex PCR assay. The multiplex PCR relied on a mix of 60 forward primers for TCR Vbeta segments and 13 reverse primers for TCR Jbeta segments. A multiplex PCR assay on genomic DNA amplified the CDR3 region of rearranged TCR beta genes. The amplified TCR beta libraries were sequenced on the Illumina HiSeq System as 87-base-pair reads. The source study handled its data this way. Across the 670 or so repertoires, a later analysis counted approximately 75 million unique TCR beta chains, some 11 million of which were shared by at least two donors. Raw reads were error-corrected and collapsed into unique sequences by a nearest-neighbor algorithm in which closely related sequences were merged to remove PCR and sequencing errors. CDR3 sequences were aligned to IMGT reference sequences to assign V, D and J gene segments. For a sequence to be retained, a match of at least six nucleotides was required to both a V gene segment and a J gene segment. A rearrangement counted as productive if the CDR3 had no stop codons and remained in frame with V and J, and every other rearrangement counted as non-productive. CDR3 was defined according to IMGT convention as the region running from the second conserved V-encoded cysteine to the conserved J-encoded phenylalanine. In an earlier analysis of approximately 590 of the donors, sequences lacking an unambiguous match to a single V gene segment were excluded. An earlier analysis of several hundred of the donors called V segments functional above 56.7% productive rearrangements and segregating when the between-donor standard deviation exceeded 5%. A statistical classification framework was built for diagnosing cytomegalovirus status from the catalog of TCR beta chain sequences. V and J gene assignment, in a later analysis, came from comparing TCR nucleotide sequences with IMGT/GENE-DB human TR gene sequences. Using the TCRdist pipeline, a later analysis assigned CDR3 sequences along with most-parsimonious VDJ recombination scenarios. In a later analysis, every TCR beta chain was defined by the combination of its CDR3 amino acid sequence and its V-gene family, and reads without a unique V-gene family were dropped. To address suspected cross-contamination and a sequencing artifact, a later analysis removed 592 highly shared, low-generation-probability nucleotide sequences. In a later analysis, a clonal expansion index for each public chain was calculated from normalized within-repertoire ranks of inferred template counts. In a later analysis, generation probabilities were computed using a VDJ recombination model fitted to out-of-frame rearrangements, and the results were checked against IGoR. Hypergeometric tests were used in a later analysis to score TCR-TCR, TCR-HLA and TCR-CMV co-occurrence, with a repertoire-size bias correction applied to the TCR pairs. False discovery rates were estimated in a later analysis by permuting HLA or CMV assignments 20 times. In a later analysis, co-occurring TCRs were grouped with DBSCAN, and TCRdist sequence similarity was added when clustering was performed within HLA-allele-positive subsets. Repertoires with fewer than 30,000 or more than 120,000 public chains, plus five repertoires with anomalous nucleotide sharing, were excluded from co-occurrence clustering. TCRdb's version of the immuneACCESS table is confined to in-frame rearrangements and falls short of the full clone set. An unresolved V gene accounts for under half of the shortfall where checked; the remainder is of unknown origin. V, J and clone size are those of that table, while D and trimming were read from the DNA. This sample is represented by approximately 180,000 clones; approximately 80% of them were singletons. 0.9% to 1.2% of the sample rests with the top ten.

The cohort comprised some 680 healthy bone marrow donors. At the time of sampling, every cohort member was nominally healthy, though immune exposures that went unrecorded were likely present. The donor was CMV seronegative and belonged to the group of over 350 seronegative cohort members. A peripheral blood sample was provided by each donor, and peripheral blood mononuclear cells were used for TCR beta sequencing. Genomic DNA extraction from the blood cell samples was performed with the Qiagen DNeasy Blood Extraction Kit. For this chain, trimming is 5 bases at the V end and 3 bases at the J end, and the number of junction bases without a gene match is 11. Its CDR3 holds 16 amino acids, cysteine through phenylalanine. Of all the DNA, just the CDR3 is kept, 48 bases in frame from base 1. The germline V gene sets CDR1 to SGHTS and CDR2 to YDEGEE.

Sequenced input: PBMCs. The chain is encoded by TRBV5-8 joined to TRBJ2-3, with 8 middle bases fitting TRBD2. The sequence derives from a woman aged 40 to 50 in good health and CMV-seronegative. The DNA reads TGTGCCAGCAGTCCTACCGGGACTAGTGGAACAGATACGCAGTATTTT. Its translation is CASSPTGTSGTDTQYF.